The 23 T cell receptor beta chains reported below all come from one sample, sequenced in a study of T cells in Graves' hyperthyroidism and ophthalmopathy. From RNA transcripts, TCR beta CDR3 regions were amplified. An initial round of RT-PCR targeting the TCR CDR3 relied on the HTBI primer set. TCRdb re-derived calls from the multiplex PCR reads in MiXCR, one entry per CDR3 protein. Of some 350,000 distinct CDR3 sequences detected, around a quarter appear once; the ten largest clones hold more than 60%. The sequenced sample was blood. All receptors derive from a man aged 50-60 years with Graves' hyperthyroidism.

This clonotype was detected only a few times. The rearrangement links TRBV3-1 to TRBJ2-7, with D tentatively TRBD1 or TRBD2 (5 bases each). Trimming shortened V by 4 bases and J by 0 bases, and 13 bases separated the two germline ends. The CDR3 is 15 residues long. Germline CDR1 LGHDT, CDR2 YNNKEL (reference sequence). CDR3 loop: CASSRRGESSYEQYF. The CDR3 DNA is TGTGCCAGCAGCCGACGAGGGGAGAGCTCCTACGAGCAGTACTTC.

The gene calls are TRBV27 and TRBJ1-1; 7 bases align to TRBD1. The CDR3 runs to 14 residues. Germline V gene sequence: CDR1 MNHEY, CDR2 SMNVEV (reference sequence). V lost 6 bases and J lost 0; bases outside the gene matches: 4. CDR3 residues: CASSDREMNTEAFF. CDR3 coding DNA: TGTGCCAGCAGCGACAGGGAAATGAACACTGAAGCTTTCTTT.

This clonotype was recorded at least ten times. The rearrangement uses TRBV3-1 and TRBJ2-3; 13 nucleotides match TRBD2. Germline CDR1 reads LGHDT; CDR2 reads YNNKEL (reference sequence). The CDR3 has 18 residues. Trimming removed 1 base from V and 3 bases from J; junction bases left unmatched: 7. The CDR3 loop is CASSQGMGLAGSTDTQYF. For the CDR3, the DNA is TGTGCCAGCAGCCAAGGAATGGGACTAGCGGGATCTACAGATACGCAGTATTTT.

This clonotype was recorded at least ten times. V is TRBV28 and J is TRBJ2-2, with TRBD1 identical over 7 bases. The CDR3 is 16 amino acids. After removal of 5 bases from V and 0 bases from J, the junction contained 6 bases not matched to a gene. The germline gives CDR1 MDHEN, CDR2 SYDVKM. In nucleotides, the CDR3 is TGTGCCAGCAGTCCCTACAGGGGTTCGAACACCGGGGAGCTGTTTTTT. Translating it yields CASSPYRGSNTGELFF.

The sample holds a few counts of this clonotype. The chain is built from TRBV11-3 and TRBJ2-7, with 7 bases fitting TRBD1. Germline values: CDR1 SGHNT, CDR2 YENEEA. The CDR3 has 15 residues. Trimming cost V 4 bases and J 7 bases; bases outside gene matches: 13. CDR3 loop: CASSSGPGTETEQYF. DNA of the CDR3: TGTGCCAGCAGCTCCGGGCCCGGGACAGAGACGGAGCAGTACTTC.

CDR3 DNA sequence: TGTGCCAGCAGCTTAGATTTTTCCGTTCCTGAAGCTTTCTTT. It specifies CASSLDFSVPEAFF. The rearrangement joins TRBV7-9 to TRBJ1-1; D is unclear. This CDR3 comprises 14 residues. V was pared by 1 base and J by 6 bases, with 12 bases between. The germline CDR1 and CDR2 sequences are SEHNR and FQNEAQ (reference sequence).

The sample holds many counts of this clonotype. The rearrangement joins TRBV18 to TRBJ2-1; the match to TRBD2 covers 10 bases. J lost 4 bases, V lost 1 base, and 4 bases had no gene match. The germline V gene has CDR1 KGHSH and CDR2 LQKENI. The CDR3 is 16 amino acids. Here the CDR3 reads CASSPLLAGIYNEQFF. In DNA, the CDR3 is TGTGCCAGCTCACCACTACTAGCGGGAATTTACAATGAGCAGTTCTTC.

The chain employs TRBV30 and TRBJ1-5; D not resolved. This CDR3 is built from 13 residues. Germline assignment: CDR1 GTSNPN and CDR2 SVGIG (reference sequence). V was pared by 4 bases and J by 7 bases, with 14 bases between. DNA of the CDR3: TGTGCCTGGACTCAAGAGGGTGGGCAGCCCCAGCATTTT. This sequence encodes CAWTQEGGQPQHF.

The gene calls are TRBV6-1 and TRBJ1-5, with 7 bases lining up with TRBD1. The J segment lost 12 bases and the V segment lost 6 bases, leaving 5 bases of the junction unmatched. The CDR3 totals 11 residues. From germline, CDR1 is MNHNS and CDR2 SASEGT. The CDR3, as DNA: TGTGCCAGCAGGGACGGGACAGACCAGCATTTT. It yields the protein CASRDGTDQHF.

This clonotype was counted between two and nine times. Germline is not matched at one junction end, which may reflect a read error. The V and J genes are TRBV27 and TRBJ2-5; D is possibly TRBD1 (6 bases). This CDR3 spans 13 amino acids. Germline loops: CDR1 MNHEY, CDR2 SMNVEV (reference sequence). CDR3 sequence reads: CASSLWGQGTQYF. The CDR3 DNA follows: TGTGCCAGCAGTTTATGGGGACAAGGGACCCAGTACTTC.

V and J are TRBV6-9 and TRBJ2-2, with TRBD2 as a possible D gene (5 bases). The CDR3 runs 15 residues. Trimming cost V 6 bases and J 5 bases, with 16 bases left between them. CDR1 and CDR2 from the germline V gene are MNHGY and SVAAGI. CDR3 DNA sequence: TGTGCCAGCAGCTTAGAGGGCCAAGGGACCGGGGAGCTGTTTTTT. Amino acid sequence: CASSLEGQGTGELFF.

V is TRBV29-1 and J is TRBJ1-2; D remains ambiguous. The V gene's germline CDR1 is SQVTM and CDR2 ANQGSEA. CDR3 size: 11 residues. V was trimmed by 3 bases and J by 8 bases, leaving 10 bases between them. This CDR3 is CSVDLGYGYTF. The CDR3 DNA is TGCAGCGTTGATTTGGGTTACGGCTACACCTTC.

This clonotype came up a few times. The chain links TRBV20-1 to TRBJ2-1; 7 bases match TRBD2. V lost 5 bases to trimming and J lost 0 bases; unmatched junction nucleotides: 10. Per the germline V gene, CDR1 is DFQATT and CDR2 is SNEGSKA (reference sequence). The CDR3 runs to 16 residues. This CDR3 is CSAPPGAGDSYNEQFF. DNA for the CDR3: TGCAGTGCTCCCCCCGGGGCGGGAGACTCCTACAATGAGCAGTTCTTC.

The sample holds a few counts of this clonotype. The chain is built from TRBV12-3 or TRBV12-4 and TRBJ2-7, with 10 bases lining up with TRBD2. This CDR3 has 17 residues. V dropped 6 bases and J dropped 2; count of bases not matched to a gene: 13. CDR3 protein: CASRIKGGTSATYEQYF. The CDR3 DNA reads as TGTGCCAGCAGAATCAAAGGCGGGACTAGCGCTACCTACGAGCAGTACTTC.

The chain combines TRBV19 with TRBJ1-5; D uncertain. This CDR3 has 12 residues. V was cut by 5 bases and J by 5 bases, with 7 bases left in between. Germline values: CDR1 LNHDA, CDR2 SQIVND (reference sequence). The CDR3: CASSLNDQPQHF. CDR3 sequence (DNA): TGTGCCAGTAGTTTGAACGATCAGCCCCAGCATTTT.

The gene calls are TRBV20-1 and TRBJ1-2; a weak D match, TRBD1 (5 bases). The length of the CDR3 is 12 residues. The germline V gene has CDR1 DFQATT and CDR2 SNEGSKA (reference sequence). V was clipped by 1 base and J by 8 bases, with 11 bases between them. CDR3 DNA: TGCAGTGCTAGAGCGGGGCCTATCGGCTACACCTTC. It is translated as CSARAGPIGYTF.

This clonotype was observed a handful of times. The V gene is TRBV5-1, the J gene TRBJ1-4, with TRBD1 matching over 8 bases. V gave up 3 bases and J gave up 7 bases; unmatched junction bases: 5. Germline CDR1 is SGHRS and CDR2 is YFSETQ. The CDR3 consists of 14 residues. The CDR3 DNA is TGCGCCAGCAGCTATGGACAGGGCGTTGAAAAACTGTTTTTT. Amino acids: CASSYGQGVEKLFF.

The DNA for the CDR3 is TGCAGTGCTAGAGATCCACGGTTCTACGAGCAGTACTTC. It specifies CSARDPRFYEQYF. J is TRBJ2-7 and V is TRBV20-1; D gene ambiguous. The CDR3 is 13 amino acids. With 0 bases removed from V and 3 bases from J, the gap between germline ends came to 9 bases. In germline, CDR1 is DFQATT, CDR2 SNEGSKA (reference sequence).

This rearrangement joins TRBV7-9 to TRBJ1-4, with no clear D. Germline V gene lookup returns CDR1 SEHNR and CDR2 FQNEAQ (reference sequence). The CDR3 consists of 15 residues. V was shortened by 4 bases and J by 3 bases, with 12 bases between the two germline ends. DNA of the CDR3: TGTGCCAGCAGCTCGGGCTCGGTGGCTAATGAAAAACTGTTTTTT. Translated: CASSSGSVANEKLFF.

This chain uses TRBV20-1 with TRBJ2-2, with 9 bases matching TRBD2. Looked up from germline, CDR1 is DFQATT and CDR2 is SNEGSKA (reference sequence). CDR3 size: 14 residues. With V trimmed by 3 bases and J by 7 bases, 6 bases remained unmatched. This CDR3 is CSASEREAGGELFF. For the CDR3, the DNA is TGCAGTGCTAGCGAGCGGGAGGCTGGCGGGGAGCTGTTTTTT.

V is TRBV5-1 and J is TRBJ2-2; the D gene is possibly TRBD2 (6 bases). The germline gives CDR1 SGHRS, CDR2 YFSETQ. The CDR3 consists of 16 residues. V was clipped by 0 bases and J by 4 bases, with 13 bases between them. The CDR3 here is CASSLEGGTGTGELFF. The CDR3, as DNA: TGCGCCAGCAGCTTGGAGGGCGGGACTGGCACCGGGGAGCTGTTTTTT.

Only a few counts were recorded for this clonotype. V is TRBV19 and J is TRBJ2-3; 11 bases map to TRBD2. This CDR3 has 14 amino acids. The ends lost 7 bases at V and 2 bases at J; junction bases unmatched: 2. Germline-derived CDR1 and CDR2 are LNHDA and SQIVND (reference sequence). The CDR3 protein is CASKLAGVTDTQYF. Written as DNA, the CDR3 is TGTGCCAGTAAACTAGCGGGAGTCACAGATACGCAGTATTTT.

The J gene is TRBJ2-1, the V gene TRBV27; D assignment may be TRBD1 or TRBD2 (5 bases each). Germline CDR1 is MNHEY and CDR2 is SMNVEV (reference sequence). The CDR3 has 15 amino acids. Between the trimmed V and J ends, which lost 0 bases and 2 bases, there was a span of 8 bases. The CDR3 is CASSLSGDAYNEQFF. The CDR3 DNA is TGTGCCAGCAGTTTATCGGGGGACGCCTACAATGAGCAGTTCTTC.